Following are 8 T cell receptor beta chains from one sample sequenced in a study of radiotherapy plus CTLA-4 blockade in lung cancer. Using immunoSEQ multiplex PCR, the repertoire was profiled, and TCRdb retains in-frame clones only, with some absent. This sample has about 78,000 clones, with 70% to 90% found just once. The specimen comprised peripheral blood, sampled from a patient treated with radiotherapy plus ipilimumab. The receptors shown here come from a human donor with non-small cell lung cancer who had a partial response to radiotherapy plus ipilimumab.

V and J are TRBV27 and TRBJ2-7, with 13 bases matching TRBD2. Germline CDR1 reads MNHEY; CDR2 reads SMNVEV (reference sequence). The CDR3 runs to 16 residues. J gave up 6 bases and V 9 bases, and 14 bases lay outside the gene matches. The CDR3 loop reads CASTGTSGTGGREQYF. Here the CDR3 DNA reads TGTGCCAGTACCGGGACTAGCGGGACTGGTGGTCGCGAGCAGTACTTC.

V gene TRBV29-1 combines with J gene TRBJ2-5; D is unresolved. This CDR3 has 12 residues. V shed 1 base and J shed 5 bases, with 8 bases lying between them. CDR1 is SQVTM and CDR2 is ANQGSEA in the germline V gene. This CDR3 reads CSVEGETETQYF. CDR3 nucleotide sequence: TGCAGCGTTGAAGGAGAAACGGAGACCCAGTACTTC.

The chain carries TRBV9 and TRBJ1-1; a possible D gene is TRBD1 (6 bases). Germline V gene data show CDR1 as SGDLS and CDR2 as YYNGEE. The CDR3 is made up of 13 amino acids. The V and J ends lost 4 bases and 3 bases respectively, with 10 bases between them. The CDR3 bases are TGTGCCAGCAGCTCCCGGACAGACACTGAAGCTTTCTTT. It encodes CASSSRTDTEAFF.

CDR3 amino acids: CASSPRDRGGYTF. The CDR3 coding sequence is TGTGCCAGCAGCCCCCGGGACAGGGGTGGCTACACCTTC. The chain employs TRBV7-2 and TRBJ1-2; 10 bases are shared with TRBD1. Germline V gene sequence: CDR1 SGHTA, CDR2 FQGNSA. Trimming cost V 5 bases and J 7 bases; bases outside gene matches: 4. The CDR3 has 13 amino acids.

The V call is TRBV6-1, the J call TRBJ2-5; the match to TRBD2 covers 12 bases. This CDR3 contains 13 residues. Germline CDR1 is MNHNS and CDR2 is SASEGT. Losses at the gene ends were 6 bases for V and 4 bases for J; bases not matched to a gene: 0. CDR3 amino acids: CASRTSGRETQYF. DNA for the CDR3: TGTGCCAGCAGGACTAGCGGGAGAGAGACCCAGTACTTC.

The chain carries TRBV7-2 and TRBJ2-5; 13 bases are shared with TRBD2. The CDR3 totals 15 residues. The ends lost 5 bases at V and 5 bases at J; junction bases unmatched: 5. Germline CDR1 is SGHTA and CDR2 is FQGNSA. CDR3 residues: CASSLGLAGVETQYF. The CDR3 nucleotides read TGTGCCAGCAGCCTCGGACTAGCGGGAGTTGAGACCCAGTACTTC. Variable domain in full (rest from reference TRBV7-2 and TRBJ2-5): GAGVSQSPSNKVTEKGKDVELRCDPISGHTALYWYRQSLGQGLEFLIYFQGNSAPDKSGLPSDRFSAERTGGSVSTLTIQRTQQEDSAVYLCASSLGLAGVETQYFGPGTRLLVL.

The chain couples TRBV6-7 to TRBJ2-5, with D possibly being TRBD1 (5 bases). TRBV6-7 is recorded as an ORF, its role being uncertain. The CDR3 totals 15 residues. V lost 6 bases and J 5 bases, leaving 19 bases between the germline ends. This CDR3 is CASRKQASAGETQYF. In nucleotides, the CDR3 is TGTGCCAGCAGAAAACAGGCCTCGGCTGGGGAGACCCAGTACTTC.

The chain links TRBV7-2 to TRBJ2-2; D is unclear. The germline V gene encodes CDR1 SGHTA and CDR2 FQGNSA. Trimming shortened V by 3 bases and J by 2 bases, and 7 bases separated the two germline ends. CDR3 length equals 14 residues. DNA of the CDR3: TGTGCCAGCAGCTTGCTAAGAAACACCGGGGAGCTGTTTTTT. It translates to CASSLLRNTGELFF.